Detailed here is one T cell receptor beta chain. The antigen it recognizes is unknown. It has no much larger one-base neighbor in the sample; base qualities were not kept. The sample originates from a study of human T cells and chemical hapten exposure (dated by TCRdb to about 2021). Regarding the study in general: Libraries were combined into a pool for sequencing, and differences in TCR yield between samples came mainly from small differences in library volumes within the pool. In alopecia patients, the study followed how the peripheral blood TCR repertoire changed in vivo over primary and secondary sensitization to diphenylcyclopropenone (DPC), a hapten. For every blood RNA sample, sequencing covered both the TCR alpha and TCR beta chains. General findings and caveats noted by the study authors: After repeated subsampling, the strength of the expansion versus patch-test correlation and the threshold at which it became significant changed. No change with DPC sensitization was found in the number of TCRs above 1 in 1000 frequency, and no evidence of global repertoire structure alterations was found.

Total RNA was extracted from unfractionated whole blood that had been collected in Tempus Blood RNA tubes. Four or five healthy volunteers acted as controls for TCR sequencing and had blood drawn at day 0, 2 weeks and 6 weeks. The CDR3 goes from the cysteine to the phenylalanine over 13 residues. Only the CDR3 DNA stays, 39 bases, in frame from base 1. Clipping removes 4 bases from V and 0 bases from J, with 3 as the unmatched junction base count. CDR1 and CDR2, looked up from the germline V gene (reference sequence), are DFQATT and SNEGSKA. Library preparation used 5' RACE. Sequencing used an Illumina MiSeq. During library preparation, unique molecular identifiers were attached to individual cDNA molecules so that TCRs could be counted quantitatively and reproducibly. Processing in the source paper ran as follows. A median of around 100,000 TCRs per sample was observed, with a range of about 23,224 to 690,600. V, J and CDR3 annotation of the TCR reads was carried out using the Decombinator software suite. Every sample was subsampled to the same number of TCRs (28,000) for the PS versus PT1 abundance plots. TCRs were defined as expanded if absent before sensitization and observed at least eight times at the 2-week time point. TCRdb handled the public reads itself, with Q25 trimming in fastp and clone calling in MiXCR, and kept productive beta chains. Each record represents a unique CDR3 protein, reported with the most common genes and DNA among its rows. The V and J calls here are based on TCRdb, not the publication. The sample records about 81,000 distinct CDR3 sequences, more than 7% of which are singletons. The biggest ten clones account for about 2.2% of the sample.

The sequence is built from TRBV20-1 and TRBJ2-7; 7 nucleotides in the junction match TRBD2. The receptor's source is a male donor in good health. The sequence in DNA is TGCAGTGCTACTAGCGGCAGCTCCTACGAGCAGTACTTC. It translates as CSATSGSSYEQYF.